One sample yielded the 20 T cell receptor beta chains listed below, sequenced in a study of blood T cell repertoires in COVID-19. The table came from immunoSEQ multiplex PCR; TCRdb's copy has only in-frame clones and leaves some out. This repertoire shows approximately 180,000 clones, roughly three quarters found once; its top ten account for 17%. The sequencing input was PBMCs or T cells enriched from blood (not recorded which). These TCRs come from a woman in her forties or fifties with acute COVID-19.

V usage is TRBV5-1 and J usage is TRBJ2-2; perhaps TRBD2 as D (6 bases). The CDR3 has 15 residues. V dropped 2 bases and J dropped 2 bases, with 10 bases sitting between them. Germline CDR1 reads SGHRS; CDR2 reads YFSETQ. The CDR3 is CASSFTGGNTGELFF. The CDR3 region has the DNA TGCGCCAGCAGCTTCACCGGGGGAAACACCGGGGAGCTGTTTTTT. The variable domain in full, completed from reference TRBV5-1 and TRBJ2-2, reads KAGVTQTPRYLIKTRGQQVTLSCSPISGHRSVSWYQQTPGQGLQFLFEYFSETQRNKGNFPGRFSGRQFSNSRSEMNVSTLELGDSALYLCASSFTGGNTGELFFGEGSRLTVL.

The chain has TRBV28 and TRBJ2-2; TRBD2 matches 7 bases. The germline gives CDR1 MDHEN, CDR2 SYDVKM. The trim removed 3 bases at V and 4 bases at J, leaving 5 bases unmatched. The CDR3 contains 15 residues. CDR3 protein: CASSLGLAATGELFF. CDR3 nucleotide sequence: TGTGCCAGCAGTTTGGGTCTAGCGGCCACCGGGGAGCTGTTTTTT.

The genes are TRBV5-1 and TRBJ1-4, with D tentatively TRBD1 (6 bases). Trimming took 3 bases from V and 6 from J, leaving 15 bases between them. The CDR3 sequence is 15 residues long. Germline-derived CDR1 and CDR2 are SGHRS and YFSETQ. CDR3 loop: CASSSTGYRDEKLFF. In DNA form, the CDR3 reads TGCGCCAGCAGCTCGACGGGTTACAGGGATGAAAAACTGTTTTTT.

The V call is TRBV11-2, the J call TRBJ2-1, with D possibly being TRBD2 (5 bases). V shed 2 bases and J shed 7 bases, with 6 bases lying between them. The CDR3 runs 12 residues. Germline values: CDR1 SGHAT, CDR2 FQNNGV. The CDR3 spells CASSLRENEQFF. The CDR3 DNA sequence: TGTGCCAGCAGCTTAAGGGAGAATGAGCAGTTCTTC.

The chain has TRBV12-3 or TRBV12-4 and TRBJ2-5; the D gene is possibly TRBD1 (5 bases). The CDR3 has 12 residues. V lost 5 bases to trimming and J lost 10 bases, with 14 bases between them. In nucleotides, the CDR3 is TGTGCCAGCAGTCTCTTTCGGCAGGGCCAGTACTTC. Translating it yields CASSLFRQGQYF.

This clone was seen only once. This chain links TRBV6-4 with TRBJ1-6; 9 bases are a match to TRBD1. V shed 3 bases, J shed 9 bases, and the junction held 6 bases outside the gene matches. The CDR3 is made up of 15 amino acids. Germline V lookup: CDR1 MRHNA, CDR2 SNTAGT. The CDR3 DNA sequence: TGTGCCAGCAGTGATACGGGACAGGGTGGTTCACCCCTCCACTTT. It is translated as CASSDTGQGGSPLHF.

The chain joins TRBV19 to TRBJ2-2; 11 nucleotides agree with TRBD1. V was clipped by 6 bases and J by 4 bases; unmatched bases: 1. This CDR3 spans 14 amino acids. Germline V lookup: CDR1 LNHDA, CDR2 SQIVND (reference sequence). DNA for the CDR3: TGTGCCAGTAGGGGGACAGGGGGCACCGGGGAGCTGTTTTTT. Its protein is CASRGTGGTGELFF. Together with reference TRBV19 and TRBJ2-2, the CDR3 gives the full variable domain: DGGITQSPKYLFRKEGQNVTLSCEQNLNHDAMYWYRQDPGQGLRLIYYSQIVNDFQKGDIAEGYSVSREKKESFPLTVTSAQKNPTAFYLCASRGTGGTGELFFGEGSRLTVL.

This chain links TRBV19 with TRBJ1-2; D is ambiguous. The CDR3 runs 14 residues. Germline V CDR1 and CDR2: LNHDA, SQIVND (reference sequence). V was trimmed by 5 bases and J by 4 bases, leaving 14 bases between them. CDR3 amino acids: CASSVDLGSYGYTF. In nucleotides, the CDR3 is TGTGCCAGTAGTGTCGATTTGGGCAGCTATGGCTACACCTTC.

This clone has just a few counts. V gene TRBV3-1 (or the pseudogene TRBV3-2) combines with J gene TRBJ1-1, with D unresolved. CDR1 is LGHDT and CDR2 is YNNKEL in the germline V gene (reference sequence). This CDR3 region has 14 residues. Trimming removed 2 bases at V and 7 bases at J, with 14 bases between. The CDR3 loop reads CASSQSNSGGEAFF. CDR3 DNA sequence: TGTGCCAGCAGCCAATCGAATTCAGGTGGTGAAGCTTTCTTT.

The rearrangement uses TRBV28 and TRBJ1-2; weak D call: TRBD1 (6 bases). CDR1 and CDR2 (germline): MDHEN, SYDVKM. This CDR3 contains 12 residues. CDR3 in DNA: TGTGTTACCAGGGGCGATCCAGGAGGCTACACCTTC. This translates into CVTRGDPGGYTF.

This clone occurred a few times. This chain uses TRBV10-3 with TRBJ1-6; tentative D call: TRBD1 (5 bases). The CDR3 has 14 residues. Germline V gene data show CDR1 as ENHRY and CDR2 as SYGVKD. V lost 6 bases and J 4 bases, leaving 10 bases between the germline ends. As DNA, the CDR3 is TGTGCCATCAGCAGACAGAGTTATAATTCACCCCTCCACTTT. This translates into CAISRQSYNSPLHF.

This CDR3 reads CASSHFAPGELFF. The CDR3 DNA reads TGTGCCAGCAGCCACTTTGCGCCCGGGGAGCTGTTTTTT. The chain couples TRBV3-1 (or the pseudogene TRBV3-2) to TRBJ2-2, with unresolved D. This CDR3 is 13 amino acids long. CDR1 LGHDT and CDR2 YNNKEL come from the germline V gene (reference sequence). V was shortened by 3 bases and J by 6 bases, with 8 bases between the two germline ends.

Only one count was recorded for this clone. In DNA, the CDR3 is TGTGCCAGCAGCTTAAATAAATGGGGCGCTGAAGCTTTCTTT. This sequence encodes CASSLNKWGAEAFF. The chain joins TRBV11-2 to TRBJ1-1; perhaps TRBD1 as D (5 bases). Trimming shortened V by 2 bases and J by 6 bases, and 13 bases separated the two germline ends. The CDR3 covers 14 residues. Per germline, CDR1 SGHAT and CDR2 FQNNGV. Full variable domain (missing parts from reference TRBV11-2 and TRBJ1-1): EAGVAQSPRYKIIEKRQSVAFWCNPISGHATLYWYQQILGQGPKLLIQFQNNGVVDDSQLPKDRFSAERLKGVDSTLKIQPAKLEDSAVYLCASSLNKWGAEAFFGQGTRLTVV.

This clone was seen more than once but under ten times. V and J are TRBV4-2 and TRBJ1-2, with 10 bases aligning to TRBD1. The CDR3 contains 15 residues. Germline CDR1 and CDR2: LGHNA and YNFKEQ. The trim removed 2 bases at V and 8 bases at J, leaving 8 bases unmatched. CDR3 coding DNA: TGTGCCAGCAGCCAACGACAGGGGGCTGAACACGGCTACACCTTC. It yields the protein CASSQRQGAEHGYTF.

The CDR3 DNA reads TGTGCCAGCAGTTACCGACTAGCGGGGGGTGGTAATGAGCAGTTCTTC. It codes for CASSYRLAGGGNEQFF. The genes are TRBV6-5 and TRBJ2-1; 13 positions agree with TRBD2. CDR3 length: 16 amino acids. CDR1 and CDR2 (germline): MNHEY, SVGAGI. V gave up 2 bases and J gave up 7 bases; unmatched junction bases: 5.

The rearrangement links TRBV15 to TRBJ2-2; a weak D match, TRBD2 (5 bases). This CDR3 has 13 amino acids. The germline V gene has CDR1 LNHNV and CDR2 YYDKDF (reference sequence). The CDR3 reads CAYSGENTGELFF. The CDR3 DNA follows: TGTGCTTATTCCGGGGAAAACACCGGGGAGCTGTTTTTT.

The chain joins TRBV11-2 to TRBJ1-6; no firm D call. This CDR3 region has 14 residues. Germline V gene sequence: CDR1 SGHAT, CDR2 FQNNGV. Trimming removed 3 bases at V and 9 bases at J, with 12 bases between. The CDR3 DNA reads as TGTGCCAGCAGCTTTGAGGCACGCGGTTCACCCCTCCACTTT. As protein: CASSFEARGSPLHF.

The chain links TRBV29-1 to TRBJ2-5; TRBD2 matches 9 bases. With V trimmed by 6 bases and J by 4 bases, 9 bases remained unmatched. The V gene's germline CDR1 is SQVTM and CDR2 ANQGSEA. The CDR3 sequence is 14 residues long. CDR3 sequence reads: CSVNPSGTGETQYF. In nucleotides, the CDR3 is TGCAGCGTAAACCCTAGCGGGACGGGAGAGACCCAGTACTTC.

In this sample, this clone turned up once. The rearrangement links TRBV3-1 (or the pseudogene TRBV3-2) to TRBJ2-1; TRBD2 matches 9 bases. The CDR3 covers 16 residues. The trim removed 7 bases at V and 7 bases at J, leaving 14 bases unmatched. Germline values: CDR1 LGHDT, CDR2 YNNKEL (reference sequence). DNA for the CDR3: TGTGCCAGCACGGAGCGGGGGGTGGGGCTTAAAAATGAGCAGTTCTTC. It translates to CASTERGVGLKNEQFF.

The genes are TRBV29-1 and TRBJ2-1, with 7 nucleotides matching TRBD2. The CDR3 runs to 16 residues. The J segment lost 3 bases and the V segment lost 5 bases, leaving 13 bases of the junction unmatched. Germline lookup yields CDR1 SQVTM and CDR2 ANQGSEA. In DNA form, the CDR3 reads TGCAGCGTTATGGGTTCGGGCCTAGCGGTCTACAATGAGCAGTTCTTC. This gives the protein CSVMGSGLAVYNEQFF.